This TCR beta chain was obtained from a study of shared clonotypes between healthy human individuals. Original processing methods: Junction-only immunoSEQ data arrived without quality scores, meaning filtering differed. Repertoires were generated with immunoSEQ multiplex PCR, while TCRdb's copy carries only in-frame clones and drops some. Clone size and the V and J calls come from that table; the DNA yielded D and trimming. The sample carries hundreds of thousands of clones, 73% recorded once. The CDR3 loop spans 14 amino acids. Germline loops: CDR1 WNHNN, CDR2 SYGVQD (reference sequence). The V end was cut by 3 bases, the J end by 4 bases, with 10 bases between. Researchers partitioned CD4+ cells into CD45RA+ naive and CD45RA-negative memory subsets. In the case of this clone: The target antigen is unknown.

Study findings and constraints: Four donors showed sharing of approximately 5% of naive CD4 clonotypes.

The chain links TRBV10-1 to TRBJ2-1; D gene ambiguous. The clonotype originates from a woman in her 30s in good health. Material: memory CD4+ T cells sorted from blood. Subset defined: CD45RA-negative fraction. CDR3 region: CASSEKRIYNEQFF. The CDR3 DNA reads as TGCGCCAGCAGTGAAAAGCGTATTTACAATGAGCAGTTCTTC.